This entry lists 27 T cell receptor beta chains sequenced from one sample in a study of blood T cells in healthy people across ages. Next came a second PCR, run for about 7 to 11 cycles, which used a sample-barcoded 5' primer along with a J-beta primer mix. In TCRdb, the 5' RACE reads were re-called with MiXCR into one record per CDR3 protein. The sample contains some 690,000 distinct CDR3 sequences, over 20% of which appear only once. Sequenced material: blood. The receptors derive from an older man in good health.

This clonotype has a handful of counts. This chain connects TRBV11-3 to TRBJ2-4; D remains ambiguous. The germline gives CDR1 SGHNT, CDR2 YENEEA. This CDR3 comprises 13 residues. Trimming pared 5 bases from V and 2 bases from J, leaving 7 bases between. CDR3 coding DNA: TGTGCCAGCAGCGCCGGCCCCAAAAACATTCAGTACTTC. This gives the protein CASSAGPKNIQYF.

This clonotype was seen only a few times. This chain uses TRBV6-2 or TRBV6-3 with TRBJ2-7; D is unresolved. The CDR3 runs to 14 residues. CDR1 and CDR2 (germline): MNHEY, SVGEGT. V lost 6 bases and J 8 bases, leaving 20 bases between the germline ends. In DNA form, the CDR3 reads TGTGCCAGCAGCAATGAGGCAAATCTCCCTCAGCAGTACGTC. It specifies CASSNEANLPQQYV.

The sample holds a few counts of this clonotype. The chain carries TRBV7-9 and TRBJ2-1; D is possibly TRBD1 or TRBD2 (5 bases each). Between the trimmed V and J ends, which lost 6 bases and 10 bases, there was a span of 16 bases. Looked up from germline, CDR1 is SEHNR and CDR2 is FQNEAQ (reference sequence). CDR3 length equals 13 residues. CDR3: CASSSVGDPEQFF. The CDR3 region has the DNA TGTGCCAGCAGTTCGGTGGGGGACCCGGAGCAGTTCTTC.

There are a few counts of this clonotype. The genes are TRBV24-1 and TRBJ1-5, with a possible D match to TRBD1 (6 bases). The germline V and J ends were trimmed by 4 bases and 4 bases, with 7 bases remaining between them. This CDR3 has 13 residues. Looked up from germline, CDR1 is KGHDR and CDR2 is SFDVKD. The CDR3 sequence: CATSETGNQPQHF. CDR3 DNA sequence: TGTGCCACCAGTGAAACAGGGAATCAGCCCCAGCATTTT.

This clonotype was observed at least ten times. This sequence joins TRBV27 and TRBJ1-6, with D hard to call. The CDR3 consists of 13 residues. Trimming removed 4 bases from V and 4 bases from J, with 5 bases in between. Germline CDR1 MNHEY, CDR2 SMNVEV (reference sequence). DNA of the CDR3: TGTGCCAGCAGTTCAGGTTATAATTCACCCCTCCACTTT. Translation gives CASSSGYNSPLHF.

This clonotype was detected a few times. V is TRBV20-1 and J is TRBJ1-4, with D tentatively TRBD1 (6 bases). The germline gives CDR1 DFQATT, CDR2 SNEGSKA (reference sequence). This CDR3 spans 18 amino acids. The ends were cut back, 1 base at V and 3 bases at J, with 21 bases in the middle. This CDR3 reads CSARVARGQKVANEKLFF. DNA for the CDR3: TGCAGTGCTAGAGTGGCCAGGGGTCAGAAGGTGGCTAATGAAAAACTGTTTTTT.

J is TRBJ1-4 and V is TRBV12-3 or TRBV12-4; D is possibly TRBD1 (5 bases). Trimming left V 6 bases short and J 11 bases short, with 13 bases between. The CDR3 sequence is 12 residues long. CDR3 bases: TGTGCCAGCAGCCCCCCCCAGGGCAAACTGTTTTTT. As protein: CASSPPQGKLFF.

There are a few counts of this clonotype. The J gene is TRBJ2-4, the V gene TRBV6-6; a possible D gene is TRBD1 (5 bases). The germline V gene encodes CDR1 MNHNY and CDR2 SVGAGI (reference sequence). This CDR3 is 15 amino acids long. The germline V and J ends were trimmed by 1 base and 7 bases, with 14 bases remaining between them. Here the CDR3 reads CASSYYGRQGNIQYF. In nucleotides, the CDR3 is TGTGCCAGCAGTTACTATGGCCGCCAGGGCAACATTCAGTACTTC.

This rearrangement joins TRBV28 to TRBJ2-1; no definite D call. This CDR3 has 14 amino acids. Germline CDR1 is MDHEN and CDR2 is SYDVKM. Trimming removed 3 bases from V and 4 bases from J, with 10 bases in between. The CDR3 coding sequence is TGTGCCAGCAGTTTCGCGGCTTTATACAATGAGCAGTTCTTC. It is translated as CASSFAALYNEQFF.

V and J are TRBV20-1 and TRBJ1-5; D unresolved. V was shortened by 4 bases and J by 7 bases, with 11 bases between the two germline ends. Looked up from germline, CDR1 is DFQATT and CDR2 is SNEGSKA (reference sequence). CDR3 length equals 12 residues. The CDR3 here is CSANVRGQPQHF. CDR3 bases: TGCAGTGCTAACGTACGCGGGCAGCCCCAGCATTTT.

This clonotype was seen a handful of times. The chain recombines TRBV7-2 with TRBJ2-1, with TRBD2 as a possible D gene (5 bases). The germline V and J ends were trimmed by 2 bases and 10 bases, with 12 bases remaining between them. This CDR3 is 13 amino acids long. CDR1 is SGHTA, CDR2 FQGNSA, per germline. The CDR3 region is CASSLFMAGEQFF. CDR3 bases: TGTGCCAGCAGCTTATTTATGGCGGGCGAGCAGTTCTTC.

This clonotype was found a few times. The rearrangement uses TRBV6-1 and TRBJ2-1; D is perhaps TRBD2 (6 bases). V was trimmed by 6 bases and J by 2 bases, leaving 11 bases between them. Germline CDR1 reads MNHNS; CDR2 reads SASEGT. This CDR3 has 14 residues. CDR3 sequence reads: CASRREATYNEQFF. As DNA, the CDR3 is TGTGCCAGCAGGAGGGAGGCAACCTACAATGAGCAGTTCTTC.

This clonotype occurred a few times. The chain couples TRBV25-1 to TRBJ2-3; no firm D call. The ends were cut back, 1 base at V and 1 base at J, with 12 bases in the middle. The CDR3 contains 16 residues. Germline V gives CDR1 MGHDK, CDR2 SYGVNS. The CDR3, as DNA: TGTGCCAGCAGTGAATTGGGTTCTCCCGGCACAGATACGCAGTATTTT. Protein product: CASSELGSPGTDTQYF.

This clonotype came up a few times. The genes are TRBV12-3 or TRBV12-4 and TRBJ2-3, with TRBD2 matching 9 bases. Trimming cost V 11 bases and J 4 bases; bases outside gene matches: 10. The CDR3 totals 14 residues. The CDR3, as DNA: TGTGCCCTTACGGTGGCGGGAGGGCCAGATACGCAGTATTTT. This sequence encodes CALTVAGGPDTQYF.

This clonotype appeared a single time. The genes are TRBV25-1 and TRBJ1-4; no clear D gene. The CDR3 length is 17 residues. V shed 1 base and J shed 0 bases, with 12 bases lying between them. Germline CDR1 and CDR2: MGHDK and SYGVNS. The CDR3 nucleotides are TGTGCCAGCAGTGAATTGTTGGCGGTCACAACTAATGAAAAACTGTTTTTT. It encodes CASSELLAVTTNEKLFF.

There are many counts of this clonotype. The J gene is TRBJ2-2, the V gene TRBV3-1; tentatively, D is TRBD2 (5 bases). The CDR3 spans 16 residues. V lost 3 bases to trimming and J lost 4 bases, with 15 bases between them. CDR1 is LGHDT and CDR2 is YNNKEL in the germline V gene (reference sequence). CDR3 protein: CASSQTGILITGELFF. Here the CDR3 DNA reads TGTGCCAGCAGCCAGACCGGGATCCTTATCACCGGGGAGCTGTTTTTT.

This clonotype was seen only a few times. In DNA, the CDR3 is TGTGCCAGCAGCTTAGATTTTGGACTCGCCTCTCTCAATGAGCAGTTCTTC. Translation: CASSLDFGLASLNEQFF. The chain links TRBV11-2 to TRBJ2-1; D possibly corresponds to TRBD2 (5 bases). CDR1 and CDR2 (germline): SGHAT, FQNNGV. Trimming stripped 0 bases from V and 6 bases from J, with 18 bases between. The CDR3 length is 17 residues.

This clonotype has just a few counts. The chain links TRBV7-2 to TRBJ2-5; 7 bases agree with TRBD2. Near its end, the DNA agrees better with TRBJ2-1, so the J call may be wrong. Germline CDR1 reads SGHTA; CDR2 reads FQGNSA. The CDR3 runs to 13 residues. The CDR3 protein is CASSLVGGDEQFF. CDR3 sequence (DNA): TGTGCCAGCAGCTTAGTGGGAGGGGATGAGCAGTTCTTC.

Only a few counts were recorded for this clonotype. This chain joins TRBV12-3 or TRBV12-4 and TRBJ2-4, with D hard to call. With 3 bases removed from V and 2 bases from J, the gap between germline ends came to 5 bases. This CDR3 has 13 amino acids. CDR3: CASSFGPKNIQYF. For the CDR3, the DNA is TGTGCCAGCAGTTTCGGCCCCAAAAACATTCAGTACTTC.

The gene calls are TRBV6-1 and TRBJ2-1; TRBD2 matches at 12 bases. The germline CDR1 and CDR2 sequences are MNHNS and SASEGT. The CDR3 length is 15 residues. J gave up 9 bases and V 6 bases, and 9 bases lay outside the gene matches. The CDR3, as DNA: TGTGCCAGCAGCCTCGGACTAGCGGGGAATAGTGAGCAGTTCTTC. Residues: CASSLGLAGNSEQFF.

The sample holds a few counts of this clonotype. This chain links TRBV15 with TRBJ2-1, with D unclear. The CDR3 has 12 residues. V shed 7 bases and J shed 6 bases, with 10 bases lying between them. Germline loops: CDR1 LNHNV, CDR2 YYDKDF (reference sequence). The CDR3 coding sequence is TGTGCCACCACCCTGTACGGCAATGAGCAGTTCTTC. Protein product: CATTLYGNEQFF.

The chain couples TRBV28 to TRBJ2-5, with 8 positions matching TRBD1. Germline CDR1 MDHEN, CDR2 SYDVKM. Trimming at V came to 3 bases and at J to 2 bases, leaving 8 bases not matched to a gene. The CDR3 sequence is 16 residues long. CDR3 DNA sequence: TGTGCCAGCAGTTTCGGACAGGGTGTCCGGCAAGAGACCCAGTACTTC. Its protein is CASSFGQGVRQETQYF.

V usage is TRBV5-6 and J usage is TRBJ2-3; 8 bases line up with TRBD2. The trim removed 3 bases at V and 1 base at J, leaving 4 bases unmatched. The CDR3 consists of 15 residues. Per germline, CDR1 SGHDT and CDR2 YYEEEE. The CDR3 reads CASSYVTSGTDTQYF. The CDR3 coding sequence is TGTGCCAGCAGCTATGTGACTAGCGGCACAGATACGCAGTATTTT.

V is TRBV20-1 and J is TRBJ2-5, with 8 nucleotides matching TRBD2. Near its end, the DNA agrees better with TRBJ2-7, so the J call may be wrong. Germline V CDR1 and CDR2: DFQATT, SNEGSKA (reference sequence). CDR3 length: 13 amino acids. The DNA of the CDR3 is TGCAGTGCTGGACCCGGGACTAGCTACGAGCAGTACTTC. Protein sequence: CSAGPGTSYEQYF.

The chain employs TRBV28 and TRBJ2-4, with D perhaps matching TRBD1 (6 bases). Germline CDR1 is MDHEN and CDR2 is SYDVKM. This CDR3 comprises 13 residues. The V and J ends lost 4 bases and 5 bases respectively, with 9 bases between them. The CDR3 loop reads CASSSPGENIQYF. The DNA for the CDR3 is TGTGCCAGCAGTTCGCCAGGGGAAAACATTCAGTACTTC.

V is TRBV3-1 and J is TRBJ2-5, with 8 bases aligning to TRBD2. The V and J ends lost 2 bases and 5 bases, in that order; junction bases with no gene match: 7. Germline V gives CDR1 LGHDT, CDR2 YNNKEL (reference sequence). CDR3 length equals 15 residues. CDR3 nucleotides: TGTGCCAGCAGCCAACTCAGGACTAGCATGGAGACCCAGTACTTC. This gives the protein CASSQLRTSMETQYF.

The chain joins TRBV4-3 to TRBJ1-3; D remains unclear. There are 14 residues in the CDR3. Germline-derived CDR1 and CDR2 are LGHNA and YSLEER. V lost 4 bases and J 2 bases, leaving 9 bases between the germline ends. DNA of the CDR3: TGCGCCAGCAGCCTGGCCCGGACTGGAAACACCATATATTTT. This translates into CASSLARTGNTIYF.